This T cell receptor beta chain was found in a study of OX40 agonist ivuxolimab in advanced cancers. Measured with immunoSEQ multiplex PCR; TCRdb has only the in-frame clones, and not every one. Of around 60,000 clones in the sample, around 88% were seen once. Germline-derived CDR1 and CDR2 are SGHNT and YYREEE (reference sequence). CDR3 length: 14 amino acids. The ends were cut back, 5 bases at V and 7 bases at J, with 18 bases in the middle. This TCR was sampled from an adult with an advanced solid tumor such as melanoma, head and neck, liver or kidney cancer. The chain couples TRBV5-4 to TRBJ1-2; TRBD1 might be the D (6 bases). The specimen comprised CD4+ or CD8+ T cells sorted from blood, sampled in a trial of the OX40 agonist ivuxolimab. CDR3 DNA sequence: TGTGCCAGCAGATTCACCGGCAGGGGAGGTGGCTACACCTTC. It translates to CASRFTGRGGGYTF.